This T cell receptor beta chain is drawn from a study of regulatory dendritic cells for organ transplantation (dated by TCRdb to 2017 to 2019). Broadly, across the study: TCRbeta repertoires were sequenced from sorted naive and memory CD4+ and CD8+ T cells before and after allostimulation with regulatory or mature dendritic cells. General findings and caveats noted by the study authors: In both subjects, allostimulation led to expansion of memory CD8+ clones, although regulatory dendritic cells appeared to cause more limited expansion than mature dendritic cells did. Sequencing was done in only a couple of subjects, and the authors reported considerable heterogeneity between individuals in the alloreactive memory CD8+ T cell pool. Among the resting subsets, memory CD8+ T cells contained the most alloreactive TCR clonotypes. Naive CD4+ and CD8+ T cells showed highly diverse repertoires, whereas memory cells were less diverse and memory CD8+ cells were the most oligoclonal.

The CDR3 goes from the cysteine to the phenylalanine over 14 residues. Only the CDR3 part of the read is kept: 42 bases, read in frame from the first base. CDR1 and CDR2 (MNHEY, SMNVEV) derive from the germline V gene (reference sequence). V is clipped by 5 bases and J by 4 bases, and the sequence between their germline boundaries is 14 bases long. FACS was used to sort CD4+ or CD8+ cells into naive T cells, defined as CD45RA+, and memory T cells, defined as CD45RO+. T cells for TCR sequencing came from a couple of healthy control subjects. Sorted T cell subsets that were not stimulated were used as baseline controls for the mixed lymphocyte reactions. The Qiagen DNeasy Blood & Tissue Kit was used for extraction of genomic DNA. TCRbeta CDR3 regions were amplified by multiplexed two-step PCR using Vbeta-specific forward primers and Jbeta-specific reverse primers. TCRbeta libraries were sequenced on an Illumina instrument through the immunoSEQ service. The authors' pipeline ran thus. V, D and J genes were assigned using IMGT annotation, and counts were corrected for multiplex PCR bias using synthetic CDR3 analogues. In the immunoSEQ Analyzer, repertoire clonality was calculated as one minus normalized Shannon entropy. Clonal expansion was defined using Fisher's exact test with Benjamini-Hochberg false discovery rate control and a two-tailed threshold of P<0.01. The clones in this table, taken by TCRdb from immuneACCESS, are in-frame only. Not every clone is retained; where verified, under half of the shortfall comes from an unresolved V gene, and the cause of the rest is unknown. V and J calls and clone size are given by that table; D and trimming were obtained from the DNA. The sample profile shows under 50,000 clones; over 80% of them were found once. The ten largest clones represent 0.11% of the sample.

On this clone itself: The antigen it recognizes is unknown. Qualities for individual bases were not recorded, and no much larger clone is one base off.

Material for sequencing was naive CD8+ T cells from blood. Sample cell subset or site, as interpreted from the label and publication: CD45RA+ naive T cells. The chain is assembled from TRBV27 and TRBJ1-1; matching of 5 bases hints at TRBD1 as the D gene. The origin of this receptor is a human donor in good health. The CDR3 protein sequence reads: CASSPPGGATEAFF. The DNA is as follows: TGTGCCAGCAGTCCTCCTGGGGGAGCCACTGAAGCTTTCTTT.